This TCR beta chain was sequenced in a study of cytomegalovirus exposure and HLA in healthy donors (dated by TCRdb to about 2017). Regarding the research as a whole: An earlier analysis of approximately 600 of the donors reported roughly 270 Gb of sequence data and more than 90 million unique TCR beta sequences from 190 million or so T cells. An early release that covered around 590 HLA-typed donors contained about 300 gigabases of sequencing data and around 85 million unique TCR sequences. Of the approximately 370 genotyped donors, 75% to 85% were placed in the genetic ancestry cluster associated with self-reported Caucasian donors. The study aimed to test whether signatures of past pathogen exposure could be identified by cataloging public T cell receptors. Using immunosequencing, the study profiled T cell repertoires from around 670 subjects and related those repertoires to cytomegalovirus serostatus. Along with the approximately 700-subject first cohort, a separate validation cohort of over a hundred different subjects was used. High-throughput TCR immunosequencing, statistical association of individual TCRs with disease status, and machine learning were combined to predict cytomegalovirus infection status. A later analysis re-examined previously published TCR beta repertoires from about 700 donors and added high-resolution HLA genotyping to investigate patterns of TCR occurrence. Rather than using new phenotypic data, the later analysis identified candidate immune exposures from TCR beta sequences and from how often those sequences occurred across donors. In an earlier analysis of a few hundred of the donors, high-throughput TCR beta sequencing was used to judge whether each TCR beta V gene segment behaved as functional or pseudogenic. Donor age, sex, ethnicity and CMV serostatus were compiled together with the repertoire data. In a later genetic analysis, genome-wide SNP genotypes for about three fifths of the 666 donors were used, and that subset was treated as a discovery cohort. Every discovery cohort repertoire had been produced on one sequencing platform. HLA typing covered class I and class II loci at four-digit resolution. The number of donors typed differed by locus, with about 620-630 for A, B, C, DRB1 and DQB1, more than 500 for DQA1, nearly 610 for DPA1, and around 450 for DPB1. Because of strong linkage in the cohort, five DR-DQ haplotypes were treated as single units for association and clustering. Across some 400 genotyped donors of the cohort, an average of approximately 240,000 unique TCR beta nucleotide sequences per donor were sequenced, and around 19% of those sequences were non-productive. Broader findings and caveats from the paper: The authors suggested that the approach could potentially be extended to other disease states and immunological phenotypes. Because counts were too low, roughly 16 rarely observed V segments, including chromosome 9 orphons, were excluded from the earlier analysis of a few hundred of the donors. Specific HLA alleles were associated with 15,000 to 20,000 TCR beta sequences at a false discovery rate of 0.05 in a later analysis. HLA typing was unavailable for some donors at each locus, so association tests used only the typed subset. When HLA alleles, especially DR and DQ, strongly co-occurred, TCR associations were difficult to assign to individual alleles. Correlated functional status among segregating V segments might be attributable to linkage disequilibrium, but an unknown experimental factor could not be ruled out. According to a later analysis, TCR association rates differed among HLA loci, with DRB1 alleles showing the most associated TCRs and HLA-C alleles showing the fewest. Broadly in line with IMGT annotations, most TCR beta V segments showed up in productive rearrangements about 87% or about 30% of the time in an earlier analysis of 587 of the donors. The classifier was reported to diagnose cytomegalovirus status with high specificity and sensitivity in both the original and validation cohorts. In a later analysis, HLA-associated TCR beta chains were found to be more clonally expanded and to have lower generation probabilities than equally common non-associated chains. A further reported finding was that TCR beta sequences accurately predicted the HLA-A and HLA-B alleles for most subjects in the first cohort. A few of the identified cytomegalovirus-associated TCR beta chains were confirmed in vitro to be specific for cytomegalovirus antigens. The only immune exposure information available for the cohort was CMV serostatus. Across donors, most TCR sequences were observed very rarely, whereas some public TCRs were present in many individuals. A group of highly shared sequence variants was considered likely to be a technical artifact of the sequencing pipeline. According to a later analysis, parvovirus B19, influenza, CMV and Epstein-Barr virus appeared linked to several top co-occurrence clusters. Most CMV-associated TCR beta chains appeared to be HLA-restricted in a later analysis, and the HLA associations seemed to be driven largely by CMV exposure. In the study, approximately 160 TCR beta chains were listed as associated with cytomegalovirus. Some IMGT-functional V segments, including TRBV6-2 and TRBV6-3, could not be distinguished by the 87-base-pair reads and were therefore excluded. According to a later genetic analysis, donors in an Asian-associated ancestry cluster had fewer N-insertions in productive TCRs than the approximately 630-donor mean. Roughly uniform sequencing depth across donors was assumed in presence/absence analyses, although this assumption may not hold. An association between a missense DCLRE1C variant and V-gene and J-gene trimming of TCR beta chains was found in a later genetic analysis and replicated in an independent cohort. This cohort had only TCR beta chains sequenced, and the lack of alpha or paired-chain data limited which features could be detected.

The CDR3 spans 17 residues, from the cysteine through the phenylalanine. The kept DNA is CDR3 alone, 51 bases in frame from the first base. Trimming accounts for 5 bases at V and 0 bases at J, while the number of junction bases matched to no gene is 9. CDR1 and CDR2 are drawn from the germline V gene (reference sequence): SEHNR, FQNEAQ. Concerning this clone: This receptor's antigen is unknown. No much larger clone is present one base from it, and per-base qualities are unavailable.

The cohort was made up of roughly 670 healthy bone marrow donors. Cohort members were all nominally healthy when sampled, although unrecorded immune exposures were likely present. The donor was CMV seropositive and belonged to the group of 250 to 300 seropositive cohort members. Each donor provided a peripheral blood sample, and peripheral blood mononuclear cells were used for TCR beta sequencing. Genomic DNA extraction from the blood cell samples was performed with the Qiagen DNeasy Blood Extraction Kit. The library came from the immunoSEQ multiplex PCR assay. For the multiplex PCR, a mixture combining 60 forward primers for TCR Vbeta segments and 13 reverse primers for TCR Jbeta segments was used. The CDR3 region of rearranged TCR beta genes was amplified from genomic DNA by a multiplex PCR assay. The amplified TCR beta libraries were sequenced on the Illumina HiSeq System as 87-base-pair reads. As for the original processing: A later analysis tallied around 87 million unique TCR beta chains across the 660 or so repertoires, and approximately 12 million of those chains were shared by two or more donors. To remove PCR and sequencing errors, raw reads were error-corrected and collapsed into unique sequences using a nearest-neighbor algorithm that merged closely related sequences. To assign V, D and J gene segments, CDR3 sequences were aligned to IMGT reference sequences. For a sequence to be retained, a match of at least six nucleotides was required to both a V gene segment and a J gene segment. Rearrangements were classified as productive when the CDR3 lacked stop codons and remained in frame with V and J, and all other rearrangements were classified as non-productive. CDR3 was defined by IMGT convention, running from the second conserved V-encoded cysteine to the conserved J-encoded phenylalanine. The earlier analysis of some 550 of the donors excluded any sequence lacking an unambiguous match to a single V gene segment. An earlier analysis of under 750 of the donors called V segments functional above 56.7% productive rearrangements and segregating when the between-donor standard deviation exceeded 5%. A statistical classification framework was built for diagnosing cytomegalovirus status from the catalog of TCR beta chain sequences. In a later analysis, TCR nucleotide sequences were compared against IMGT/GENE-DB human TR gene sequences so that V and J genes could be assigned. The TCRdist pipeline was used in a later analysis to assign CDR3 sequences and most-parsimonious VDJ recombination scenarios. In a later analysis, each TCR beta chain was defined by its CDR3 amino acid sequence together with its V-gene family, and reads without a unique V-gene family were excluded. To address suspected cross-contamination and a sequencing artifact, a later analysis removed some 620 highly shared, low-generation-probability nucleotide sequences. In a later analysis, a clonal expansion index for each public chain was calculated from normalized within-repertoire ranks of inferred template counts. In a later analysis, generation probabilities were computed using a VDJ recombination model fitted to out-of-frame rearrangements, and the results were checked against IGoR. In a later analysis, TCR-TCR, TCR-HLA and TCR-CMV co-occurrence was scored with hypergeometric tests, and a repertoire-size bias correction was applied to TCR pairs. In a later analysis, false discovery rates were estimated by permuting HLA or CMV assignments 20 times. In a later analysis, co-occurring TCRs were grouped using DBSCAN, and TCRdist sequence similarity was added for clustering within HLA-allele-positive subsets. Co-occurrence clustering excluded repertoires with fewer than 30,000 or more than 120,000 public chains, plus five with anomalous nucleotide sharing. The table was pulled from immuneACCESS by TCRdb, which kept in-frame rearrangements only. Such tables lose some clones; where checked, under half of the loss comes from unresolved V genes, and the rest has no known cause. The DNA gave D and trimming, while V, J and clone size come from that table. The sample profile shows roughly 78,000 clones; about 60% of them were found once. The ten biggest clones cover 5% to 6% of the sample.

Sequencing was carried out using PBMCs. The chain joins TRBV7-9 to TRBJ2-1, with 8 central nucleotides matching TRBD2. The receptor comes from a man aged 25-45 years in good health and CMV-seropositive. The DNA sequence follows: TGTGCCAGCAGCCCCGCCGGGGGGGGGAGCTCCTACAATGAGCAGTTCTTC. Translated, it gives CASSPAGGGSSYNEQFF.